These T cell receptor beta chains were read from a single sample in a study of shared T cell receptors in the human thymus. Clones were read by immunoSEQ multiplex PCR, and TCRdb kept only the in-frame ones, dropping some. The sample gives 720,000 or so clones, 70% to 90% of which show up once; around 0.0099% is in the top ten. The same specimen was also included in a second study, on human thymus T cells.

Sequencing input: thymocytes. The receptors derive from a girl in the first two years of life with a congenital heart defect. The CDR3 runs from the conserved cysteine through the conserved F or W. Each record gives: J gene, D gene, clone size, V gene, CDR3 protein, CDR3 DNA. D genes are given only for firm matches. Clone size, where shown, is once, few, many, or a class for clones that have expanded.

J gene: TRBJ1-1; D gene: .; clone size: .; V gene: TRBV13; CDR3 protein: CASSPHLGSEAPDTEAFF; CDR3 DNA: TGTGCCAGCAGCCCCCATTTAGGTTCGGAGGCGCCGGACACTGAAGCTTTCTTT
J gene: TRBJ1-1; D gene: TRBD1; clone size: .; V gene: TRBV18; CDR3 protein: CASSPPPGTGNEAFF; CDR3 DNA: TGTGCCAGCTCACCACCCCCCGGGACAGGGAATGAAGCTTTCTTT
J gene: TRBJ1-4; D gene: TRBD1; clone size: .; V gene: TRBV27; CDR3 protein: CASGGTGNEKLFF; CDR3 DNA: TGTGCCAGCGGGGGGACAGGGAATGAAAAACTGTTTTTT
J gene: TRBJ2-5; D gene: TRBD1; clone size: .; V gene: TRBV6-6; CDR3 protein: CASSYVARGQEETQYF; CDR3 DNA: TGTGCCAGCAGTTACGTGGCCAGGGGGCAAGAGGAGACCCAGTACTTC
J gene: TRBJ2-5; D gene: TRBD1; clone size: .; V gene: TRBV5-1; CDR3 protein: CASSLADREETQYF; CDR3 DNA: TGCGCCAGCAGCTTGGCTGACAGGGAAGAGACCCAGTACTTC
J gene: TRBJ2-3; D gene: TRBD2; clone size: .; V gene: TRBV7-9; CDR3 protein: CASSSVGLAPDTQYF; CDR3 DNA: TGTGCCAGCAGCTCGGTGGGACTAGCGCCGGATACGCAGTATTTT
J gene: TRBJ2-2; D gene: TRBD1; clone size: .; V gene: TRBV5-1; CDR3 protein: CASGEGGTGRPNTGELFF; CDR3 DNA: TGCGCCAGCGGAGAGGGGGGGACAGGGAGACCGAACACCGGGGAGCTGTTTTTT
J gene: TRBJ1-2; D gene: .; clone size: .; V gene: TRBV7-9; CDR3 protein: CASSLVRGPYGYTF; CDR3 DNA: TGTGCCAGCAGCTTAGTGCGGGGTCCGTATGGCTACACCTTC
J gene: TRBJ2-2; D gene: .; clone size: .; V gene: TRBV28; CDR3 protein: CATLITQGRNTGELFF; CDR3 DNA: TGTGCCACCCTTATAACACAGGGCCGCAACACCGGGGAGCTGTTTTTT
J gene: TRBJ1-1; D gene: TRBD1; clone size: .; V gene: TRBV7-9; CDR3 protein: CASSPDRGATEAFF; CDR3 DNA: TGTGCCAGCAGCCCGGACAGGGGGGCCACTGAAGCTTTCTTT
J gene: TRBJ1-1; D gene: .; clone size: .; V gene: TRBV28; CDR3 protein: CASSRGGGNTEAFF; CDR3 DNA: TGTGCCAGCAGTCGAGGGGGGGGGAACACTGAAGCTTTCTTT
J gene: TRBJ1-5; D gene: TRBD1; clone size: .; V gene: TRBV27; CDR3 protein: CASSWSRDRARGQPQHF; CDR3 DNA: TGTGCCAGCAGCTGGTCCCGGGACAGGGCTAGAGGGCAGCCCCAGCATTTT
J gene: TRBJ1-6; D gene: .; clone size: .; V gene: TRBV7-2; CDR3 protein: CASSLEGRPSQLYSPLHF; CDR3 DNA: TGTGCCAGCAGCTTGGAGGGGCGGCCGTCTCAATTATATTCACCCCTCCACTTT
J gene: TRBJ2-7; D gene: TRBD1; clone size: .; V gene: TRBV30; CDR3 protein: CACQPDRIDREQYF; CDR3 DNA: TGTGCCTGCCAACCGGACAGGATCGATCGCGAGCAGTACTTC
J gene: TRBJ2-7; D gene: TRBD1; clone size: .; V gene: TRBV19; CDR3 protein: CASRTGGTGVVEQYF; CDR3 DNA: TGTGCCAGTAGGACCGGCGGGACAGGGGTTGTCGAGCAGTACTTC
J gene: TRBJ1-2; D gene: TRBD1; clone size: .; V gene: TRBV5-1; CDR3 protein: CASSRGQGSYGYTF; CDR3 DNA: TGCGCCAGCAGCAGGGGACAGGGATCCTATGGCTACACCTTC
J gene: TRBJ1-6; D gene: TRBD1; clone size: .; V gene: TRBV4-1; CDR3 protein: CASSQERWDRGNSPLHF; CDR3 DNA: TGCGCCAGCAGCCAAGAACGTTGGGACAGGGGTAATTCACCCCTCCACTTT
J gene: TRBJ2-7; D gene: .; clone size: .; V gene: TRBV6-4; CDR3 protein: CASRDRDFPNYEQYF; CDR3 DNA: TGTGCCAGCAGGGACCGGGACTTCCCCAATTACGAGCAGTACTTC
J gene: TRBJ1-1; D gene: .; clone size: .; V gene: TRBV9; CDR3 protein: CASSVGTGPSGTEAFF; CDR3 DNA: TGTGCCAGCAGCGTAGGTACAGGGCCCTCGGGAACTGAAGCTTTCTTT
J gene: TRBJ2-1; D gene: TRBD2; clone size: .; V gene: TRBV7-2; CDR3 protein: CASSLGLAGGESSYNEQFF; CDR3 DNA: TGTGCCAGCAGCTTAGGACTAGCGGGGGGCGAGAGCTCCTACAATGAGCAGTTCTTC
J gene: TRBJ1-1; D gene: TRBD1; clone size: .; V gene: TRBV7-2; CDR3 protein: CASSQDRMNTEAFF; CDR3 DNA: TGTGCCAGCAGCCAGGACAGGATGAACACTGAAGCTTTCTTT
J gene: TRBJ1-2; D gene: .; clone size: .; V gene: TRBV4-1; CDR3 protein: CASSQSMPRGYTF; CDR3 DNA: TGCGCCAGCAGCCAGTCCATGCCCAGAGGCTACACCTTC
J gene: TRBJ2-1; D gene: TRBD2; clone size: .; V gene: TRBV4-1; CDR3 protein: CASSQGTVLAGGYNEQFF; CDR3 DNA: TGCGCCAGCAGCCAAGGAACGGTACTAGCGGGGGGGTACAATGAGCAGTTCTTC
J gene: TRBJ1-2; D gene: .; clone size: .; V gene: TRBV6-5; CDR3 protein: CASSLQGTNYGYTF; CDR3 DNA: TGTGCCAGCAGCCTGCAGGGAACTAACTATGGCTACACCTTC
J gene: TRBJ1-2; D gene: .; clone size: .; V gene: TRBV19; CDR3 protein: CASSPPRVGGKTNYGYTF; CDR3 DNA: TGTGCCAGTAGTCCTCCCCGTGTGGGGGGAAAGACTAACTATGGCTACACCTTC
J gene: TRBJ1-6; D gene: .; clone size: .; V gene: TRBV9; CDR3 protein: CASSPGGPRGNSPLHF; CDR3 DNA: TGTGCCAGCAGCCCGGGGGGACCAAGAGGCAATTCCCCCCTCCACTTT
J gene: TRBJ2-7; D gene: .; clone size: .; V gene: TRBV7-6; CDR3 protein: CASSPFPPGQEYEQYF; CDR3 DNA: TGTGCCAGCAGCCCCTTCCCCCCGGGACAAGAATACGAGCAGTACTTC
J gene: TRBJ1-1; D gene: .; clone size: once; V gene: TRBV7-6; CDR3 protein: CASTRLGAQGSRDTEAFF; CDR3 DNA: TGTGCCAGCACCCGTTTGGGGGCACAGGGATCCAGGGACACTGAAGCTTTCTTT
J gene: TRBJ1-5; D gene: .; clone size: .; V gene: TRBV11-2; CDR3 protein: CASSSNRSSQPQHF; CDR3 DNA: TGTGCCAGCAGCTCAAACAGGTCTAGTCAGCCCCAGCATTTT
J gene: TRBJ1-1; D gene: .; clone size: .; V gene: TRBV6-1; CDR3 protein: CASSEALRGNTEAFF; CDR3 DNA: TGTGCCAGCAGTGAAGCGCTTCGAGGGAACACTGAAGCTTTCTTT
J gene: TRBJ2-7; D gene: .; clone size: .; V gene: TRBV7-9; CDR3 protein: CASSLAQGPYEQYF; CDR3 DNA: TGTGCCAGCAGCTTAGCGCAGGGGCCCTACGAGCAGTACTTC
J gene: TRBJ2-7; D gene: .; clone size: once; V gene: TRBV5-1; CDR3 protein: CASSLVAGGAHSEQYF; CDR3 DNA: TGCGCCAGCAGCTTGGTGGCGGGCGGGGCCCACTCCGAGCAGTACTTC
J gene: TRBJ2-7; D gene: .; clone size: .; V gene: TRBV7-9; CDR3 protein: CASRPLRGAASYEQYF; CDR3 DNA: TGTGCCAGCCGCCCACTCAGGGGGGCAGCATCCTACGAGCAGTACTTC
J gene: TRBJ2-5; D gene: .; clone size: .; V gene: TRBV5-5; CDR3 protein: CASSLKSVQETQYF; CDR3 DNA: TGTGCCAGCAGCTTAAAGTCGGTCCAAGAGACCCAGTACTTC
J gene: TRBJ1-2; D gene: .; clone size: .; V gene: TRBV19; CDR3 protein: CASSTKFRDIYGYTF; CDR3 DNA: TGTGCCAGTAGTACAAAATTCAGGGATATCTATGGCTACACCTTC
J gene: TRBJ1-3; D gene: .; clone size: once; V gene: TRBV11-2; CDR3 protein: CASSLDATGKGNTIYF; CDR3 DNA: TGTGCCAGCAGCTTAGATGCCACAGGGAAAGGAAACACCATATATTTT
J gene: TRBJ2-7; D gene: TRBD1; clone size: .; V gene: TRBV10-3; CDR3 protein: CAISESTGAYEQYF; CDR3 DNA: TGTGCCATCAGTGAGTCAACAGGGGCCTACGAGCAGTACTTC